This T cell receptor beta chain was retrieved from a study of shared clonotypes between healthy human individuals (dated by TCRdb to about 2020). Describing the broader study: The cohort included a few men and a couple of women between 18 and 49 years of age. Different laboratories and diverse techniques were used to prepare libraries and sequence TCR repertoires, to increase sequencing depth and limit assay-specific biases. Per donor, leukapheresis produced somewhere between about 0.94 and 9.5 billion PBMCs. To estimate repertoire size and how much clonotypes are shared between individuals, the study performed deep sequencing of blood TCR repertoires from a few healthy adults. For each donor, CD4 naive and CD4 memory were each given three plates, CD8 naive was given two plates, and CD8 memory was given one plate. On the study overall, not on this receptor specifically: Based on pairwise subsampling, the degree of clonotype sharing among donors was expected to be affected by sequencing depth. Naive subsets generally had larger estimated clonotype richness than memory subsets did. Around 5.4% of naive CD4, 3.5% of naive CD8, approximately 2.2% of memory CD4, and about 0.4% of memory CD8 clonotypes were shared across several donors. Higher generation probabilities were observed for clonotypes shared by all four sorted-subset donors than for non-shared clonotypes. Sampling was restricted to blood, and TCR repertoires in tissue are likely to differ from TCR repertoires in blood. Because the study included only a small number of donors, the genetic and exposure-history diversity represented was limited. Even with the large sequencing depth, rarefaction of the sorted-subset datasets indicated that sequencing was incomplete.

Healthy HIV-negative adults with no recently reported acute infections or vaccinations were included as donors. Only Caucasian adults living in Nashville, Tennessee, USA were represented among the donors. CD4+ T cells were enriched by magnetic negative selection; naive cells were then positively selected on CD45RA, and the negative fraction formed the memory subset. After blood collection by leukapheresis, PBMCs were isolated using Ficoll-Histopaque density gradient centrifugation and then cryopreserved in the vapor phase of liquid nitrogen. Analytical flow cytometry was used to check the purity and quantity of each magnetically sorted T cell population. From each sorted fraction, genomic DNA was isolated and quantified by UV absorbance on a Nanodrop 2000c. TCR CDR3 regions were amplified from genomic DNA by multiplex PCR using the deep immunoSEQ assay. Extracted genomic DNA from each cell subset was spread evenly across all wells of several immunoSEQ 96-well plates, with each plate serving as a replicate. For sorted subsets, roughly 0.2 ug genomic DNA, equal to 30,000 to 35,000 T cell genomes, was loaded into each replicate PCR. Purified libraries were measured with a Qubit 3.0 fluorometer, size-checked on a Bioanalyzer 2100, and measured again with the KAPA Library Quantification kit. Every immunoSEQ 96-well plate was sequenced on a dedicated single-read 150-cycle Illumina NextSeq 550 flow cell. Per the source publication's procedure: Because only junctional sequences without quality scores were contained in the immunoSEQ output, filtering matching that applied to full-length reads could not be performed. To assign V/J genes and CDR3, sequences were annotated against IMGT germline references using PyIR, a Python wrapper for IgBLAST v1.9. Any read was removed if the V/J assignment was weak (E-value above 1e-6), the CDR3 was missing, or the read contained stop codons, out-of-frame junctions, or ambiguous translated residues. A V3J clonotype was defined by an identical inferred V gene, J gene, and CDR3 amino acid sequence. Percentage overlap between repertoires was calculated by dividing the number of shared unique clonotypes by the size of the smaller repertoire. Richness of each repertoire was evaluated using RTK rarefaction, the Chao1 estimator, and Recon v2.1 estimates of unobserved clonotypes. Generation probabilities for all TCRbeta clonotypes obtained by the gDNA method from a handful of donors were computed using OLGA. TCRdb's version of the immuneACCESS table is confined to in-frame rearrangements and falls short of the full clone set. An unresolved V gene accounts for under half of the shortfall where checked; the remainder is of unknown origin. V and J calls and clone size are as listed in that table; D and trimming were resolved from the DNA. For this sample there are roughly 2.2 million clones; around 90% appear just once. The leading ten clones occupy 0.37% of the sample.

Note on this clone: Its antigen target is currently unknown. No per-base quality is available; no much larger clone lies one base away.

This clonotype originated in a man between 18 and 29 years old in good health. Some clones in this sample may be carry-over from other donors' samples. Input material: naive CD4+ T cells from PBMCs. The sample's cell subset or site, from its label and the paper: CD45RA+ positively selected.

The CDR3 has the sequence CASRIFPGAGTDTQYF. Here is the DNA: TGTGCCAGCAGGATATTCCCAGGGGCGGGCACAGATACGCAGTATTTT. This chain is built from TRBV28 and TRBJ2-3, with TRBD1 perhaps the D gene, on 6 matching bases. From a lookup of the germline V gene, CDR1 and CDR2 are MDHEN and SYDVKM. From the cysteine up to the phenylalanine, the CDR3 has a length of 16 residues. Only the CDR3 region is kept as DNA, spanning 48 bases read in frame from base 1. Cut back by 6 bases and 1 base, the V and J ends lie 17 bases apart.